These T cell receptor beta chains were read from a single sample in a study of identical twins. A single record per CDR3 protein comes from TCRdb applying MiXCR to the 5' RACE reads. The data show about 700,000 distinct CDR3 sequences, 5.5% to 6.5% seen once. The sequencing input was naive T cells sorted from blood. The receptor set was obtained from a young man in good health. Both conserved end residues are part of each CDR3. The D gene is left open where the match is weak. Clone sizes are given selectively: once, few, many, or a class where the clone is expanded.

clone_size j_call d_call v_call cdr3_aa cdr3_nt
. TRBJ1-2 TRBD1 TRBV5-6 CASSYGQGAGYTF TGTGCCAGCAGCTACGGACAGGGGGCTGGCTACACCTTC
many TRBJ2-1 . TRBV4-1 CASSQRTPLDEQFF TGCGCCAGCAGCCAAAGGACACCCTTGGATGAGCAGTTCTTC
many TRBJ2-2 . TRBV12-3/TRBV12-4 CATSGGGGELFF TGTGCCACCTCCGGGGGAGGCGGGGAGCTGTTTTTT
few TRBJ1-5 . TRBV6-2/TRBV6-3 CASSYGMLEAQHF TGTGCCAGCAGTTATGGGATGCTCGAGGCCCAGCATTTT
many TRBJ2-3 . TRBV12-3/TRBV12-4 CASSLRGNTDTQYF TGTGCCAGCAGTTTGAGAGGGAACACAGATACGCAGTATTTT
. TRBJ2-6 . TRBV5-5 CASSLEGSVTGANVLTF TGTGCCAGCAGCTTGGAGGGGAGTGTGACTGGGGCCAACGTCCTGACTTTC
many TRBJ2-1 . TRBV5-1 CASSGGTYYNEQFF TGCGCCAGCAGCGGTGGGACTTACTACAATGAGCAGTTCTTC
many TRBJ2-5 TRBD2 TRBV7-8 CASSSSGRIETQYF TGTGCCAGCAGCTCTAGCGGGAGAATAGAGACCCAGTACTTC
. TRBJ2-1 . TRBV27 CASSLAGNPGDEQFF TGTGCCAGCAGTTTAGCGGGAAACCCTGGGGATGAGCAGTTCTTC
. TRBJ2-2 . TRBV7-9 CASSLHGGMATGELFF TGTGCCAGCAGCTTACATGGAGGGATGGCCACCGGGGAGCTGTTTTTT
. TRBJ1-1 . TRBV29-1 CSVEELGGGTEAFF TGCAGCGTTGAAGAACTTGGGGGAGGAACTGAAGCTTTCTTT
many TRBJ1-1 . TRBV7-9 CASSPKATEAFF TGTGCCAGCAGCCCAAAGGCCACTGAAGCTTTCTTT
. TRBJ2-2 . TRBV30 CAWRQGGLGTGELFF TGTGCCTGGAGGCAAGGGGGGTTGGGCACCGGGGAGCTGTTTTTT
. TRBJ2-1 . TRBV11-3 CASSSPGQLSYNEQFF TGTGCCAGCAGCTCCCCTGGACAGCTCTCCTACAATGAGCAGTTCTTC
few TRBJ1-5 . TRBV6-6 CASGGSRNQPQHF TGTGCCAGTGGAGGGAGTCGCAATCAGCCCCAGCATTTT
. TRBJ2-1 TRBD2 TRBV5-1 CASSSRGTSGTGEQFF TGCGCCAGCAGCTCCCGGGGGACTAGCGGGACGGGTGAGCAGTTCTTC
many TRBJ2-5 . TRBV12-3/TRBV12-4 CASSPTGPETQYF TGTGCCAGCAGTCCAACAGGGCCAGAGACCCAGTACTTC
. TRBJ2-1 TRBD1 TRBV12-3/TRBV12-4 CASSSSSPGQGIAGTNEQFF TGTGCCAGCAGTTCTTCCTCTCCGGGACAGGGCATAGCGGGCACCAATGAGCAGTTCTTC
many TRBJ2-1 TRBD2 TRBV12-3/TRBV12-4 CASSRGGGAHNEQFF TGTGCCAGCAGTCGGGGGGGAGGGGCACACAATGAGCAGTTCTTC
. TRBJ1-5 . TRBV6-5 CASSYGPDQPQHF TGTGCCAGCAGTTACGGGCCGGATCAGCCCCAGCATTTT
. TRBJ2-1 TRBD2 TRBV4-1 CASSQDRSGAYNEQFF TGCGCCAGCAGCCAAGATCGTAGCGGGGCTTACAATGAGCAGTTCTTC
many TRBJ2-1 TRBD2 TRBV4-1 CASSQGRASGRNEQFF TGCGCCAGCAGCCAAGGGAGGGCTAGCGGGAGAAATGAGCAGTTCTTC
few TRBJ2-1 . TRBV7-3 CASSLLRGRTQFF TGTGCCAGCAGCTTATTAAGGGGACGGACTCAGTTCTTC
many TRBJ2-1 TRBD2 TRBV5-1 CASSFRDFRRTRHRDEQFF TGCGCCAGCAGCTTCCGGGATTTTCGTAGGACTAGACATCGCGATGAGCAGTTCTTC
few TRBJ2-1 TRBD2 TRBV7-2 CASSLDPAGGRNEQFF TGTGCCAGCAGCTTAGATCCAGCGGGAGGACGAAATGAGCAGTTCTTC
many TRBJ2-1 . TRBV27 CASSPTGSEGDEQFF TGTGCCAGCAGTCCAACAGGTTCTGAAGGCGATGAGCAGTTCTTC
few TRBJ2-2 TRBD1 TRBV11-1 CASSSHKDRAYFGGELFF TGTGCCAGCAGCTCCCACAAGGACAGGGCTTATTTTGGCGGGGAGCTGTTTTTT
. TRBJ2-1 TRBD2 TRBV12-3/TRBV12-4 CASSKTSSGSLRNEQFF TGTGCCAGCAGTAAAACCTCTAGCGGGAGTCTGAGGAATGAGCAGTTCTTC
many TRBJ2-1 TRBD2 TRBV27 CASSFTGVAGNNEQFF TGTGCCAGCAGTTTCACCGGGGTAGCGGGAAACAATGAGCAGTTCTTC
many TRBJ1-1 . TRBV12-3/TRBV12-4 CASKVGTGAFF TGTGCCAGCAAGGTGGGGACCGGCGCTTTCTTT
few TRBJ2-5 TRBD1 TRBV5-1 CASSFGQGELETQYF TGCGCCAGCAGCTTTGGACAGGGGGAATTAGAGACCCAGTACTTC
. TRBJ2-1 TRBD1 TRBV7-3 CASTQGSEGEQFF TGTGCCAGCACACAGGGGAGTGAAGGGGAGCAGTTCTTC
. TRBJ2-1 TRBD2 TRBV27 CASSLRAGGSGKYNEQFF TGTGCCAGCAGTTTAAGGGCGGGCGGGAGCGGGAAGTACAATGAGCAGTTCTTC
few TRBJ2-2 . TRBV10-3 CASSESKGSGRLNTGELFF TGTGCCAGCAGTGAGTCAAAGGGATCGGGGCGACTGAACACCGGGGAGCTGTTTTTT
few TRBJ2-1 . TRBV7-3 CASSLWAIGSSYNEQFF TGTGCCAGCAGCTTATGGGCGATAGGGAGCTCCTACAATGAGCAGTTCTTC
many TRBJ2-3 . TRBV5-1 CASSTGTPLTQYF TGCGCCAGCAGCACCGGGACGCCGTTGACGCAGTATTTT
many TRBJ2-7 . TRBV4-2 CASSQGAGPFSYGQYF TGTGCCAGCAGCCAAGGGGCGGGGCCCTTCTCCTACGGGCAGTACTTC
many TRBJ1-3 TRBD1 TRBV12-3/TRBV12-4 CASTRDRSGNTIYF TGTGCCAGCACCCGGGACAGATCTGGAAACACCATATATTTT
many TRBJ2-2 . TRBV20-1 CSAGTFGRTNTGELFF TGCAGTGCCGGGACTTTCGGGCGAACGAACACCGGGGAGCTGTTTTTT
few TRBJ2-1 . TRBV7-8 CASSLIKNNEQFF TGTGCCAGCAGCTTAATCAAGAACAATGAGCAGTTCTTC
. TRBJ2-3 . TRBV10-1 CASRKMPDTQYF TGCGCCAGCAGGAAGATGCCAGATACGCAGTATTTT
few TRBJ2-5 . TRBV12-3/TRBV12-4 CATSLGATQYF TGTGCCACCAGTTTGGGAGCGACCCAGTACTTC
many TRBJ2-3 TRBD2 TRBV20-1 CSARHSGSHTADTQYF TGCAGTGCTCGCCATAGCGGGAGTCATACCGCAGATACGCAGTATTTT
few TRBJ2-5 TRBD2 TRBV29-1 CSVAQREVGETQYF TGCAGCGTTGCCCAGCGGGAGGTAGGGGAGACCCAGTACTTC
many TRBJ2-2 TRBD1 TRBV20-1 CSASGQVTGELFF TGCAGTGCCTCAGGACAGGTCACCGGGGAGCTGTTTTTT
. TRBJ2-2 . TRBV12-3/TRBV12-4 CASTPGMGTGELFF TGTGCCAGCACCCCTGGGATGGGCACCGGGGAGCTGTTTTTT
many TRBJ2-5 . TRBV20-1 CSARGTAQETQYF TGCAGTGCCAGAGGGACGGCCCAAGAGACCCAGTACTTC
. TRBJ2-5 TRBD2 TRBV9 CASSTSGTSGSQETQYF TGTGCCAGCAGCACATCCGGGACTAGCGGGTCTCAAGAGACCCAGTACTTC
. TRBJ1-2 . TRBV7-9 CASSLGAGHGYTF TGTGCCAGCAGCTTAGGCGCAGGACATGGCTACACCTTC
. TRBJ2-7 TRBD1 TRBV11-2 CASSPNPPGQGASYEQYF TGTGCCAGCAGCCCGAACCCCCCGGGACAGGGGGCCTCCTACGAGCAGTACTTC
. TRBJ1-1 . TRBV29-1 CSVVGTTNTEAFF TGCAGCGTTGTTGGGACAACGAACACTGAAGCTTTCTTT
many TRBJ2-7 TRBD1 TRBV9 CASSGRTGYEQYF TGTGCCAGCAGCGGAAGGACAGGCTACGAGCAGTACTTC